This entry lists 20 T cell receptor beta chains sequenced from one sample in a study of blood T cells in healthy people across ages (dated by TCRdb to about 2015). The receptor library was made with 5' RACE. Sequencing relied on an Illumina HiSeq 2500. A second about 6 to 11 cycle PCR used a sample-barcoded 5' primer and a J-beta primer mix. In TCRdb, the public reads were trimmed at Q25 with fastp and aligned with MiXCR, with productive beta chains retained. Rows merge per CDR3 protein into single entries with the most common DNA and genes. The sample includes over 1,300,000 distinct CDR3 sequences, with approximately 59% observed a single time. The ten largest clones take up approximately 7% of the sample. Sequencing input: blood. All receptors come from a man in his late teens or twenties in good health.

This clonotype was detected once. This rearrangement joins TRBV10-2 to TRBJ1-1; D is possibly TRBD1 (6 bases). The CDR3 has 14 amino acids. The V end was cut by 3 bases, the J end by 11 bases, with 19 bases between. From germline, CDR1 is WSHSY and CDR2 SAAADI. The CDR3 reads CASSETGPNREAFF. In DNA, the CDR3 is TGCGCCAGCAGTGAAACAGGCCCCAACAGGGAGGCTTTCTTT.

CDR3 residues: CASSQDLPEDEQYF. The CDR3, as DNA: TGCGCCAGCAGCCAAGATTTACCAGAGGATGAGCAGTACTTC. The chain has TRBV4-1 and TRBJ2-5; D unresolved. The V end was cut by 0 bases, the J end by 11 bases, with 16 bases between. Germline CDR1 MGHRA, CDR2 YSYEKL. The CDR3 length is 14 residues.

V and J are TRBV6-5 and TRBJ2-7; D gene uncertain. This CDR3 contains 12 residues. The V end lost 5 bases, the J end lost 3 bases, and 8 bases lay between the germline ends. In germline, CDR1 is MNHEY, CDR2 SVGAGI. CDR3 loop: CASSTPYYEQYF. The CDR3 nucleotides read TGTGCCAGCAGTACACCATACTACGAGCAGTACTTC.

This clonotype turned up a few times. The V gene is TRBV4-2, the J gene TRBJ1-4; 10 bases match TRBD1. CDR1 and CDR2 (germline): LGHNA, YNFKEQ. CDR3 length: 15 residues. J was trimmed by 7 bases and V by 1 base; bases with no gene match: 3. The CDR3 is CASSQVGDRGEKLFF. The CDR3 DNA is TGTGCCAGCAGCCAAGTTGGGGACAGGGGTGAAAAACTGTTTTTT.

This clonotype was seen only a few times. The V and J genes are TRBV28 and TRBJ2-7, with 7 nucleotides matching TRBD1. The end of the DNA fits TRBJ2-5 better, so the J call may be wrong. The germline V gene encodes CDR1 MDHEN and CDR2 SYDVKM. The CDR3 is 18 amino acids. The CDR3 DNA is TGTGCCAGCAGATTGGACAGGACTCACACCCTTAACAGAGAGACCCAGTACTTC. Translating gives CASRLDRTHTLNRETQYF.

V usage is TRBV7-8 and J usage is TRBJ1-1; D remains ambiguous. Germline V gene sequence: CDR1 SGHVS, CDR2 FQNEAQ. With 5 bases removed from V and 6 bases from J, the gap between germline ends came to 10 bases. This CDR3 is 12 amino acids long. The CDR3 protein is CASSALEAEAFF. DNA of the CDR3: TGTGCCAGCAGCGCCCTTGAGGCTGAAGCTTTCTTT.

Concerning this clonotype itself: This sequence is one base from a far larger clone and is likely a read error. The genes are TRBV7-2 and TRBJ2-7; D is tentatively TRBD1 or TRBD2 (5 bases each). The CDR3 contains 12 residues. Deletions cut 5 bases from V and 5 bases from J, with 10 bases between. Germline V lookup: CDR1 SGHTA, CDR2 FQGNSA. In DNA form, the CDR3 reads TGTGCCAGCAGCCCCGGGACCCACGAGCAGTACTTC. It codes for CASSPGTHEQYF.

V is TRBV28 and J is TRBJ2-3; D uncertain. Between the trimmed V and J ends, which lost 6 bases and 0 bases, there was a span of 10 bases. This CDR3 has 14 residues. Germline V gene sequence: CDR1 MDHEN, CDR2 SYDVKM. The CDR3 loop reads CASRARVSTDTQYF. DNA for the CDR3: TGTGCCAGCAGAGCTCGGGTCAGCACAGATACGCAGTATTTT.

The V call is TRBV20-1, the J call TRBJ2-5; D possibly corresponds to TRBD1 (6 bases). CDR3 size: 14 residues. V dropped 4 bases and J dropped 1 base, with 13 bases sitting between them. Germline CDR1 DFQATT, CDR2 SNEGSKA (reference sequence). DNA for the CDR3: TGCAGTGCTATGACCGGGACACTCCAAGAGACCCAGTACTTC. It codes for CSAMTGTLQETQYF.

The J gene is TRBJ1-2, the V gene TRBV4-2; a weak D match, TRBD1 (5 bases). CDR3 length: 14 residues. The ends were cut back, 3 bases at V and 2 bases at J, with 10 bases in the middle. Germline assignment: CDR1 LGHNA and CDR2 YNFKEQ. CDR3: CASSQPGLNYGYTF. CDR3 nucleotide sequence: TGTGCCAGCAGCCAGCCGGGACTGAACTATGGCTACACCTTC.

This chain uses TRBV28 with TRBJ1-5, with D tentatively TRBD1 (6 bases). V dropped 10 bases and J dropped 5 bases, with 15 bases sitting between them. This CDR3 spans 13 amino acids. Germline V gene data show CDR1 as MDHEN and CDR2 as SYDVKM. The CDR3 nucleotides are TGTGCCATCTCCCGGGGGGGGCATCAGCCCCAGCATTTT. Amino acids: CAISRGGHQPQHF.

The CDR3 DNA reads TGTGCCAGCAGCAAAAATCCGGGACAACACTCCTACGAGCAGTACTTC. Its protein product is CASSKNPGQHSYEQYF. The chain joins TRBV7-8 to TRBJ2-7, with TRBD1 as a possible D gene (6 bases). Germline V lookup: CDR1 SGHVS, CDR2 FQNEAQ. The CDR3 has 16 amino acids. V lost 5 bases, J lost 0 bases, and 17 bases lay in between.

This chain connects TRBV25-1 to TRBJ1-2; D gene unclear. In germline, CDR1 is MGHDK, CDR2 SYGVNS. The CDR3 is made up of 14 amino acids. The V and J ends lost 6 bases and 1 base respectively, with 12 bases between them. The CDR3 nucleotides are TGTGCCAGCAGAGACGGAAATGTTAACTATGGCTACACCTTC. Translating gives CASRDGNVNYGYTF.

V and J are TRBV29-1 and TRBJ1-1; tentatively, D is TRBD1 (5 bases). Trimming shortened V by 4 bases and J by 1 base, and 22 bases separated the two germline ends. CDR1 and CDR2 (germline): SQVTM, ANQGSEA. The CDR3 spans 17 residues. The DNA for the CDR3 is TGCAGCGTTGGAGGCGGGGGTCAATTTAGGTGGAACACTGAAGCTTTCTTT. Its translation is CSVGGGGQFRWNTEAFF.

In this sample, this clonotype turned up a few times. This chain uses TRBV4-1 with TRBJ2-5; the match to TRBD2 covers 8 bases. CDR1 and CDR2 (germline): MGHRA, YSYEKL. The junction had 10 bases not matched to a gene; V was cut back by 4 bases and J by 0 bases. The CDR3 has 17 amino acids. The CDR3 reads CASSPIIWRGDQETQYF. The DNA for the CDR3 is TGCGCCAGCAGCCCCATTATCTGGCGGGGGGACCAAGAGACCCAGTACTTC.

This clonotype appeared a few times. The chain carries TRBV20-1 and TRBJ2-3, with 8 bases matching TRBD1. J was trimmed by 1 base and V by 5 bases; bases with no gene match: 8. The CDR3 is made up of 15 amino acids. The germline V gene encodes CDR1 DFQATT and CDR2 SNEGSKA (reference sequence). The DNA for the CDR3 is TGCAGTGCTGGCGATCCGGGACAGGGCACAGATACGCAGTATTTT. This gives the protein CSAGDPGQGTDTQYF.

This clonotype was seen a handful of times. The V and J genes are TRBV5-1 and TRBJ2-7; D is unclear. V was shortened by 2 bases and J by 0 bases, with 15 bases between the two germline ends. CDR3 length equals 16 residues. CDR1 and CDR2 (germline): SGHRS, YFSETQ. This CDR3 reads CASSLFSATGSYEQYF. DNA of the CDR3: TGCGCCAGCAGCTTATTTTCAGCGACTGGCTCCTACGAGCAGTACTTC.

This chain connects TRBV6-6 to TRBJ2-7; D assignment may be TRBD1 or TRBD2 (6 bases each). Germline CDR1 MNHNY, CDR2 SVGAGI (reference sequence). Trimming pared 5 bases from V and 0 bases from J, leaving 17 bases between. There are 16 residues in the CDR3. The CDR3 nucleotides are TGTGCCAGCAGTACCCCCGGCAGGGGAGGCTCCTACGAGCAGTACTTC. Its translation: CASSTPGRGGSYEQYF.

V usage is TRBV20-1 and J usage is TRBJ2-1; D is undetermined. The V gene's germline CDR1 is DFQATT and CDR2 SNEGSKA (reference sequence). The CDR3 is 12 residues long. V dropped 3 bases and J dropped 6 bases, with 9 bases sitting between them. This CDR3 is CSARNPSNEQFF. CDR3 in DNA: TGCAGTGCTAGGAACCCAAGCAATGAGCAGTTCTTC.

The rearrangement links TRBV7-2 to TRBJ2-1; TRBD2 aligns across 7 bases. The CDR3 loop spans 15 amino acids. J gave up 5 bases and V 3 bases, and 7 bases lay outside the gene matches. CDR1 SGHTA and CDR2 FQGNSA come from the germline V gene. The CDR3 loop is CASSFFSGSHNEQFF. The CDR3 coding sequence is TGTGCCAGCAGCTTCTTTAGCGGGTCGCACAATGAGCAGTTCTTC. The whole variable domain, filled in from reference TRBV7-2 and TRBJ2-1, reads GAGVSQSPSNKVTEKGKDVELRCDPISGHTALYWYRQSLGQGLEFLIYFQGNSAPDKSGLPSDRFSAERTGGSVSTLTIQRTQQEDSAVYLCASSFFSGSHNEQFFGPGTRLTVL.